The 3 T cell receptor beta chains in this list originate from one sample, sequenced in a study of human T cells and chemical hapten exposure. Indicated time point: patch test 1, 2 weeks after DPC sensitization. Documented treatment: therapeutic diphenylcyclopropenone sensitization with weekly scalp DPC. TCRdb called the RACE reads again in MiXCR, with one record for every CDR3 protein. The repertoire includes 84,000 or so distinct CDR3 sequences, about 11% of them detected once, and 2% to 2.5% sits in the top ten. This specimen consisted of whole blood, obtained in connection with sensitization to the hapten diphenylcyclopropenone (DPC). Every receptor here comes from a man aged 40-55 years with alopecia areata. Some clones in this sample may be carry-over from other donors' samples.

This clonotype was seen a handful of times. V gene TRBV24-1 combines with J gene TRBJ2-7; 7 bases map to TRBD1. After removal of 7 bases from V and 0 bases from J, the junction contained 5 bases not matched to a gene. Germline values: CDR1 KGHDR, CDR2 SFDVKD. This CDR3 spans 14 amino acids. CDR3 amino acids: CATRLTGRSYEQYV. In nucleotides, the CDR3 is TGTGCCACCAGACTGACAGGGCGCTCCTACGAGCAGTACGTC.

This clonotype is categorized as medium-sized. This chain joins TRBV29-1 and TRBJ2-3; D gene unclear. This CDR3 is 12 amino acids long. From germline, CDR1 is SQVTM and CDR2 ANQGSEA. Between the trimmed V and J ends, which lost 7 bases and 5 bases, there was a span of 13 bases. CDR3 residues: CSGIEMGDTQYF. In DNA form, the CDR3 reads TGCAGCGGGATAGAGATGGGAGATACGCAGTATTTT.

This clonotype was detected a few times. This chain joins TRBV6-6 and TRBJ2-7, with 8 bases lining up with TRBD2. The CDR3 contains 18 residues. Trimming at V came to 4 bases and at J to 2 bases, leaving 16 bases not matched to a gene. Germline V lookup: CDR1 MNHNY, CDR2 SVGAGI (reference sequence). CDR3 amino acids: CASSSTNPSLAVTYEQYV. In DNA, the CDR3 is TGTGCCAGCAGTTCGACGAACCCTTCACTAGCGGTAACCTACGAGCAGTACGTC.